The 24 T cell receptor beta chains listed next were all sequenced from one sample in a study of tumor-infiltrating lymphocytes in localized non-small cell lung cancer. TCRdb keeps only in-frame clones here, not all; method: immunoSEQ multiplex PCR. Among about 14,000 clones, roughly four fifths were seen once, and the ten largest hold about 19%. Sequenced sample: lung tumor tissue. Receptor source: a human donor with non-small cell lung cancer.

The chain is built from TRBV5-4 and TRBJ1-2, with 9 bases identical to TRBD1. The germline V gene encodes CDR1 SGHNT and CDR2 YYREEE (reference sequence). This CDR3 has 18 amino acids. The V gene end was trimmed by 2 bases and the J gene end by 1 base; junction bases not matched to a gene: 12. CDR3 sequence: CASSFKRDRALYNYGYTF. In DNA form, the CDR3 reads TGTGCCAGCAGCTTCAAGAGGGACAGGGCCCTCTATAACTATGGCTACACCTTC.

This rearrangement joins TRBV28 to TRBJ1-2; D perhaps matches TRBD1 (5 bases). The CDR3 is 12 residues long. From germline, CDR1 is MDHEN and CDR2 SYDVKM. Deletions cut 3 bases from V and 8 bases from J, with 10 bases between. CDR3 loop: CASSFRGRGYTF. The CDR3 region has the DNA TGTGCCAGCAGTTTTAGGGGTAGAGGCTACACCTTC.

This chain links TRBV6-5 with TRBJ1-3, with D tentatively TRBD1 (5 bases). Germline V gene lookup returns CDR1 MNHEY and CDR2 SVGAGI. The V and J ends lost 6 bases and 4 bases respectively, with 10 bases between them. This CDR3 contains 13 residues. Written as DNA, the CDR3 is TGTGCCAGCAGCGTCGACAGAGGAAACACCATATATTTT. As protein: CASSVDRGNTIYF.

The V call is TRBV28, the J call TRBJ2-5, with 8 positions matching TRBD2. V lost 5 bases, J lost 9 bases, and 11 bases stayed unmatched. CDR1 and CDR2 (germline): MDHEN, SYDVKM. CDR3 length equals 14 residues. Here the CDR3 DNA reads TGTGCCAGCAGTAAGGGACTAGGAGTTGCGGCCCAGTACTTC. Its protein is CASSKGLGVAAQYF.

The gene calls are TRBV9 and TRBJ2-5; possibly TRBD2 for D (5 bases). The J call may be faulty, since TRBJ2-7 better matches the DNA end. The CDR3 runs to 12 residues. Germline V gene sequence: CDR1 SGDLS, CDR2 YYNGEE. Here the CDR3 reads CASSVSEGEQYF. The CDR3 DNA reads as TGTGCCAGCAGCGTATCTGAGGGCGAGCAGTACTTC.

The chain couples TRBV9 to TRBJ2-1, with D unresolved. CDR1 is SGDLS, CDR2 YYNGEE, per germline. Trimming removed 1 base at V and 2 bases at J, with 10 bases between. This CDR3 comprises 15 residues. The CDR3 nucleotides are TGTGCCAGCAGCGTACTCGCCTGGGCCTACAATGAGCAGTTCTTC. It is translated as CASSVLAWAYNEQFF.

This chain connects TRBV9 to TRBJ2-2; 9 bases agree with TRBD2. Germline values: CDR1 SGDLS, CDR2 YYNGEE. CDR3 size: 14 residues. Losses at the gene ends were 3 bases for V and 5 bases for J; bases not matched to a gene: 2. DNA for the CDR3: TGTGCCAGCAGCGGGCTAGCGGGAACCGGGGAGCTGTTTTTT. It codes for CASSGLAGTGELFF. The full variable domain, completed using reference TRBV9 and TRBJ2-2, is DSGVTQTPKHLITATGQRVTLRCSPRSGDLSVYWYQQSLDQGLQFLIQYYNGEERAKGNILERFSAQQFPDLHSELNLSSLELGDSALYFCASSGLAGTGELFFGEGSRLTVL.

Concerning this clone: The same CDR3 also results from other DNA sequences found in this sample. The rearrangement uses TRBV27 and TRBJ2-7; 7 positions match TRBD2. This CDR3 has 11 residues. The V and J ends lost 5 bases and 6 bases, in that order; junction bases with no gene match: 1. Germline values: CDR1 MNHEY, CDR2 SMNVEV (reference sequence). CDR3 nucleotides: TGTGCCAGCAGTGGGGGGGTCGAGCAGTACTTC. It yields the protein CASSGGVEQYF.

This clone was seen a few times. The chain links TRBV7-9 to TRBJ2-3; 11 positions match TRBD2. Germline loops: CDR1 SEHNR, CDR2 FQNEAQ (reference sequence). Losses at the gene ends were 5 bases for V and 5 bases for J; bases not matched to a gene: 9. The CDR3 is 16 amino acids. CDR3 bases: TGTGCCAGCAGCCCTCCGGCTAGCGGGAGGTTAGATACGCAGTATTTT. This encodes CASSPPASGRLDTQYF. Combining the CDR3 with reference TRBV7-9 and TRBJ2-3 gives the whole variable domain DTGVSQNPRHKITKRGQNVTFRCDPISEHNRLYWYRQTLGQGPEFLTYFQNEAQLEKSRLLSDRFSAERPKGSFSTLEIQRTEQGDSAMYLCASSPPASGRLDTQYFGPGTRLTVL.

Concerning this clone itself: One junction end disagrees with the germline gene, perhaps due to a read error. The gene calls are TRBV25-1 and TRBJ1-2, with D tentatively TRBD1 (5 bases). This CDR3 spans 13 amino acids. Germline V CDR1 and CDR2: MGHDK, SYGVNS. In DNA form, the CDR3 reads TGTGCCAGCAGTGAATATTCGGCGGGGGACTACATCTTC. Residues: CASSEYSAGDYIF.

The chain uses TRBV5-1 and TRBJ2-1; D gene uncertain. Trimming pared 0 bases from V and 1 base from J, leaving 8 bases between. From germline, CDR1 is SGHRS and CDR2 YFSETQ. This CDR3 is built from 15 residues. CDR3 residues: CASSLVARSYNEQFF. The CDR3 DNA is TGCGCCAGCAGCTTGGTTGCCAGGTCCTACAATGAGCAGTTCTTC.

V and J are TRBV4-1 and TRBJ1-1; tentative D call: TRBD1 (5 bases). V was cut by 4 bases and J by 4 bases, with 16 bases left in between. The germline CDR1 and CDR2 sequences are MGHRA and YSYEKL. The CDR3 runs 15 residues. CDR3 DNA: TGCGCCAGCAGCCTCCTCAGGGATTATGGCACTGAAGCTTTCTTT. Its translation: CASSLLRDYGTEAFF.

The chain links TRBV5-1 to TRBJ1-1, with a weak D call TRBD1 (5 bases). The CDR3 totals 15 residues. In germline, CDR1 is SGHRS, CDR2 YFSETQ. The V gene lost 3 bases and the J gene lost 4 bases, with 16 bases spanning the gap. CDR3 region: CASSSRPNGGTEAFF. CDR3 DNA: TGCGCCAGCAGCTCCAGACCAAACGGGGGCACTGAAGCTTTCTTT.

This chain joins TRBV5-1 and TRBJ1-4, with TRBD1 as a possible D gene (6 bases). The CDR3 contains 16 residues. V shed 8 bases and J shed 5 bases, with 22 bases lying between them. Germline CDR1 reads SGHRS; CDR2 reads YFSETQ. The CDR3 sequence: CARGGGKVERNEKLFF. In DNA, the CDR3 is TGCGCCAGAGGAGGGGGTAAGGTCGAGCGGAATGAAAAACTGTTTTTT.

By sample fraction, this clone is large (0.1 to 1%). V usage is TRBV7-2 and J usage is TRBJ1-1; a weak D match, TRBD1 (5 bases). V was clipped by 5 bases and J by 4 bases, with 17 bases between them. CDR3 length: 15 amino acids. The germline V gene has CDR1 SGHTA and CDR2 FQGNSA. Here the CDR3 reads CASSPSGGSSTEAFF. The CDR3 DNA is TGTGCCAGCAGCCCAAGTGGGGGGTCGAGCACTGAAGCTTTCTTT.

J is TRBJ2-3 and V is TRBV6-1; 9 bases map to TRBD1. This CDR3 has 15 amino acids. CDR1 MNHNS and CDR2 SASEGT come from the germline V gene. V lost 6 bases, J lost 1 base, and 5 bases stayed unmatched. CDR3 nucleotide sequence: TGTGCCAGCAGATTTACAGGGGGCGGCACAGATACGCAGTATTTT. This sequence encodes CASRFTGGGTDTQYF.

The gene calls are TRBV23-1 and TRBJ2-1, with 7 bases lining up with TRBD2. TRBV23-1 falls under the ORF class, with uncertain function. This CDR3 is 17 amino acids long. Trimming removed 4 bases from V and 0 bases from J; junction bases left unmatched: 9. The CDR3 nucleotides are TGCGCCAGCAGTCCCAATAAGCGGGATAGCTCCTACAATGAGCAGTTCTTC. Translation: CASSPNKRDSSYNEQFF.

The CDR3 DNA reads as TGTGCCATCACCTCCAACACAGATACGCAGTATTTT. This gives the protein CAITSNTDTQYF. This sequence joins TRBV10-3 and TRBJ2-3; D gene unclear. The CDR3 runs 12 residues. V lost 7 bases and J lost 2, with 7 bases in between. Germline-derived CDR1 and CDR2 are ENHRY and SYGVKD.

The V gene is TRBV5-1, the J gene TRBJ2-1; 15 bases align to TRBD2. CDR1 is SGHRS, CDR2 YFSETQ, per germline. V trimming: 0 bases; J trimming: 10 bases; junction bases outside the gene matches: 14. The CDR3 covers 19 residues. The CDR3 region is CASSLVGLAGGPKKREQFF. DNA of the CDR3: TGCGCCAGCAGCTTGGTAGGACTAGCGGGAGGGCCGAAAAAGAGGGAGCAGTTCTTC.

The table lists this clone with a few counts. CDR3 in DNA: TGTGCCTGGAGTCCAGACTTATATGGCTACACCTTC. It specifies CAWSPDLYGYTF. The chain couples TRBV30 to TRBJ1-2; D not certain. Germline CDR1 is GTSNPN and CDR2 is SVGIG (reference sequence). With 2 bases removed from V and 5 bases from J, the gap between germline ends came to 9 bases. CDR3 length equals 12 residues.

This chain links TRBV7-9 with TRBJ2-7; D assignment may be TRBD1 or TRBD2 (6 bases each). CDR3 length: 13 residues. V shed 2 bases and J shed 9 bases, with 14 bases lying between them. Looked up from germline, CDR1 is SEHNR and CDR2 is FQNEAQ (reference sequence). The CDR3 protein is CASSLSGAGGQYF. DNA for the CDR3: TGTGCCAGCAGCTTATCAGGGGCCGGGGGGCAGTACTTC.

The rearrangement uses TRBV10-3 and TRBJ2-3; D is perhaps TRBD1 (5 bases). This CDR3 comprises 15 residues. Germline V gives CDR1 ENHRY, CDR2 SYGVKD. Trimming cost V 3 bases and J 0 bases, with 10 bases left between them. The CDR3 spells CAISDGPGSTDTQYF. The CDR3 DNA is TGTGCCATCAGTGACGGCCCAGGGAGCACAGATACGCAGTATTTT.

This clone came up once. The chain uses TRBV18 and TRBJ1-2; 8 bases map to TRBD1. Germline lookup yields CDR1 KGHSH and CDR2 LQKENI. The CDR3 covers 13 residues. Trimming removed 2 bases from V and 13 bases from J; junction bases left unmatched: 9. The CDR3 protein is CASSPSPQGASTF. CDR3 nucleotides: TGTGCCAGCTCACCAAGCCCCCAGGGGGCTTCCACCTTC.

The chain uses TRBV18 and TRBJ1-2; 7 nucleotides agree with TRBD1. Germline loops: CDR1 KGHSH, CDR2 LQKENI. Losses at the gene ends were 4 bases for V and 3 bases for J; bases not matched to a gene: 11. The CDR3 sequence is 16 residues long. The CDR3 is CASSLTGTASDYGYTF. The CDR3 DNA reads TGTGCCAGCTCACTGACCGGGACAGCCTCTGACTATGGCTACACCTTC.